This T cell receptor (beta chain) was identified in a study of CD8+ T cells in alopecia areata. RNA was extracted and reverse transcribed into cDNA as the sequencing template. Data came from immunoSEQ multiplex PCR; TCRdb stores just in-frame clones and leaves some out. The sample comprises around 200,000 clones, less than 65% of which are singletons, and 4% to 5% rests with the top ten. V lost 3 bases and J 11 bases, leaving 13 bases between the germline ends. This CDR3 region has 12 residues. Germline V gene data show CDR1 as SGHTA and CDR2 as FQGNSA. This clone appeared once. Specified treatment: oral pan-JAK inhibitor, 5-10 mg twice daily.

This sequence was found in a human donor with alopecia areata. The chain joins TRBV7-2 to TRBJ1-1; D unclear. The sequencing used CD4+ T cells sorted from blood, collected at week 4, from a patient treated with tofacitinib. The CDR3 is CASSLSGGNAFF. CDR3 bases: TGTGCCAGCAGCTTGAGTGGAGGGAACGCTTTCTTT.